This T cell receptor (beta chain) derives from a study of lymphopenia after photon versus proton radiotherapy (dated by TCRdb to the late 2010s). As for the study more broadly: In patients with gastrointestinal tumors who developed high-grade lymphopenia, the study compared the immunological effects of photon radiation therapy with those of proton radiation therapy. The goal of the study was to characterize the differences between the two radiation modalities in how they affect the immune system. A cohort of around 21 patients with gastrointestinal tumors who received either photon or proton therapy and subsequently developed lymphopenia was included.

In regard to this clone: It has no known antigen specificity. Base qualities are not recorded, but no much larger clone differs from it by a single base.

The library was obtained by the immunoSEQ multiplex PCR assay. Deep sequencing of rearranged TCR beta loci, alongside multiparametric flow cytometry, was used to profile T cell repertoires. TCRdb took over this immuneACCESS table, retaining in-frame rearrangements with V and J assigned. Such tables are incomplete; in checked studies, under half of the missing clones stem from an unresolved V gene, and the remainder is unexplained. This sample has about 20,000 clones in its table, and approximately 84% of those were observed once. The top ten hold 2.5% to 3.5% of the sample. What the research found in general, with its limitations: After the lymphocyte count nadir, oligoclonal expansion, especially of CD8+ Temra cells, was observed in photon-treated repertoires, and the drop in diversity was driven by this expansion. During treatment, patients who received proton therapy stayed relatively stable, whereas patients who received photon therapy lost naive T cells and TCR diversity and gained effector/memory populations. The survival association was examined only in patients who died, and the authors described better survival with proton therapy as a possibility, not as a demonstrated result. Across the cohort, an inverse correlation was found between a larger post-nadir drop in TCR diversity and overall survival time among patients who died.

This sequence was found in a woman in her 50s with pancreatic cancer. Specimen: peripheral blood, collected from a patient treated with photon-based radiotherapy.

The nucleotide sequence reads TGCGCCAGCAGGCAAAACCTAGCGGGAGGAGGCGATACGCAGTATTTT. Its product reads: CASRQNLAGGGDTQYF. The chain is made from TRBV4-1 and TRBJ2-3; TRBD2 aligns with 11 central bases. The junction shows trimming of 6 bases on V and 6 bases on J, and the gene matches do not reach 11 bases of it. Measured from the cysteine to the phenylalanine, the CDR3 is 16 residues long. Solely the CDR3 DNA is kept, with 48 bases framed from the first base. CDR1 MGHRA and CDR2 YSYEKL were looked up in the germline V gene.